The following is a TCR beta chain sequence with its context. V lost 5 bases, J lost 3 bases, and 13 bases lay in between. The CDR3 covers 14 residues. Germline CDR1 is LNHDA and CDR2 is SQIVND (reference sequence). The sample comes from a study of blood T cell repertoires in COVID-19. Repertoires were generated with immunoSEQ multiplex PCR, while TCRdb's copy carries only in-frame clones and drops some. The sample carries about 310,000 clones, about 89% recorded once. This sequence originates from a woman aged 45 to 65 who had recovered from COVID-19. The chain couples TRBV19 to TRBJ1-2; the D is unclear. Sequencing was done on a sample of peripheral blood. The CDR3, as DNA: TGTGCCAGTAGTGAACAGACCTCTGACTATGGCTACACCTTC. This sequence encodes CASSEQTSDYGYTF.